The 3 T cell receptor beta chains below come from one sample, sequenced in a study of shared T cell receptors in the human thymus. Some clones are missing from TCRdb's copy, which holds only in-frame ones; the method was immunoSEQ multiplex PCR. In the table there are 640,000 or so clones, 80% to 90% of which are singletons. This same sample was also taken into another study, of human thymus T cells.

Sequencing input: thymocytes. Source of these receptors: a boy under two years old with a congenital heart defect.

The chain recombines TRBV28 with TRBJ2-5, with D possibly TRBD1 on 5 matching bases. Near its end, the DNA agrees better with TRBJ2-7, so the J call may be wrong. From germline, CDR1 is MDHEN and CDR2 SYDVKM. This CDR3 has 15 amino acids. The DNA for the CDR3 is TGTGCCAGCAGTTTACCCCCAGGGTTGGCCTACGAGCAGTACTTC. This sequence encodes CASSLPPGLAYEQYF.

The chain combines TRBV27 with TRBJ1-3, with D possibly TRBD1 on 6 matching bases. Trimming stripped 6 bases from V and 4 bases from J, with 19 bases between. The CDR3 spans 16 residues. The germline CDR1 and CDR2 sequences are MNHEY and SMNVEV (reference sequence). The CDR3: CASRAGGDRPGNTIYF. The CDR3 nucleotides are TGTGCCAGCAGGGCGGGGGGTGACAGGCCCGGAAACACCATATATTTT.

The chain combines TRBV5-4 with TRBJ2-5; 7 nucleotides line up with TRBD1. This CDR3 contains 16 residues. The J segment lost 1 base and the V segment lost 0 bases, leaving 6 bases of the junction unmatched. The V gene's germline CDR1 is SGHNT and CDR2 YYREEE (reference sequence). CDR3 region: CASSLGAGGLQETQYF. DNA of the CDR3: TGTGCCAGCAGCTTGGGGGCAGGGGGTCTCCAAGAGACCCAGTACTTC.